This T cell receptor beta chain was obtained from a study of Ad26.COV2.S vaccination and SARS-CoV-2 variants. Only in-frame clones appear in the TCRdb table, and some are missing; sequencing was by immunoSEQ multiplex PCR. The repertoire has about 350,000 clones, 75% to 90% of them found once; the top ten carry about 10%. Regarding treatment: over 15 received Ad26.COV2.S at low or high dose, single or two shots; roughly five received placebo; per-sample allocation not given. Collection of the samples took place on day 63 after the first injection of vaccine or placebo. This person who donated was an adult of 18-55 years in Boston. General study results and limits: Spike-specific responses of CD8+ and CD4+ T cells were reported to display substantial breadth after vaccination. Participants given vaccine showed non-spike TCR breadth similar to that of placebo recipients.

With regard to this clone: Its antigen is unidentified.

The starting material was peripheral blood, obtained in a trial of Ad26.COV2.S vaccine versus placebo. The TCR originated in a person between 18 and 60 years old who received the Ad26.COV2.S COVID-19 vaccine or a placebo.

CDR3 in amino acids: CASCGGATFLAYEQYF. In nucleotides, the CDR3 is TGTGCCAGCTGTGGAGGGGCCACCTTCCTTGCCTACGAGCAGTACTTC. The chain carries TRBV6-6 and TRBJ2-7; D possibly corresponds to TRBD2 (6 bases). The CDR3 is 16 amino acids. Germline loops: CDR1 MNHNY, CDR2 SVGAGI (reference sequence). V was trimmed by 8 bases and J by 2 bases, leaving 22 bases between them.